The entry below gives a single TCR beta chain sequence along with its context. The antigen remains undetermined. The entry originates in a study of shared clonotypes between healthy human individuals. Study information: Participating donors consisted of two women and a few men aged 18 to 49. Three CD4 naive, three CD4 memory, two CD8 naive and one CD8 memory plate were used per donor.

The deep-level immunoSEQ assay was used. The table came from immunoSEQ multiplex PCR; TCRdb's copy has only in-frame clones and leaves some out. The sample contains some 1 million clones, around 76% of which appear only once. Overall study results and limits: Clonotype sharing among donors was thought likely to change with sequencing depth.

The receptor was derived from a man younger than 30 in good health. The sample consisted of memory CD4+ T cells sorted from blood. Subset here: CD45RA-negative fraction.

CDR3 sequence reads: CASSPFLALRRAWSTNEQFF. CDR3 DNA sequence: TGTGCCAGCAGTCCATTCCTGGCCCTTAGGCGGGCGTGGAGTACCAATGAGCAGTTCTTC. V and J are TRBV27 and TRBJ2-1, with a possible D match to TRBD2 (5 bases). From germline, CDR1 is MNHEY and CDR2 SMNVEV (reference sequence). Trimming left V 5 bases short and J 6 bases short, with 32 bases between. CDR3 size: 20 residues.